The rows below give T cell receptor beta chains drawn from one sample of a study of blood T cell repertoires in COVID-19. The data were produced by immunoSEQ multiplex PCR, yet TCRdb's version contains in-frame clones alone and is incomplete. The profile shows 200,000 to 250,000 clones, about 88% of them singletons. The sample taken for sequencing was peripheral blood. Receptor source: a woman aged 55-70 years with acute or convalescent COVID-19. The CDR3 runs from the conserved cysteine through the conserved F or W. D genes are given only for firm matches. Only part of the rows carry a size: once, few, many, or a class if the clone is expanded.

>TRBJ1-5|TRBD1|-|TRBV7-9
CASSTGTGIFNQPQHF
TGTGCCAGCAGCACGGGGACAGGGATCTTCAATCAGCCCCAGCATTTT
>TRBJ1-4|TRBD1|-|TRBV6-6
CASSYPQGIDNEKLFF
TGTGCCAGCAGTTACCCACAGGGGATTGACAATGAAAAACTGTTTTTT
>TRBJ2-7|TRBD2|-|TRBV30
CAWREAGSRYEQYF
TGTGCCTGGCGCGAAGCGGGATCTCGCTACGAGCAGTACTTC
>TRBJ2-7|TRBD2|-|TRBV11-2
CASSLGTAGSSYEQYF
TGTGCCAGCAGCTTAGGCACAGCGGGGAGCTCCTACGAGCAGTACTTC
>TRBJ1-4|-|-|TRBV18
CASSPAANEKLFF
TGTGCCAGCTCACCGGCTGCTAATGAAAAACTGTTTTTT
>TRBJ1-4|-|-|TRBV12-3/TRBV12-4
CASGWGGSEKLFF
TGTGCCAGCGGGTGGGGAGGGAGCGAAAAACTGTTTTTT
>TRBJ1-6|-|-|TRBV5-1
CASSSDSPWNSPLHF
TGCGCCAGCAGCTCCGACAGCCCATGGAATTCACCCCTCCACTTT
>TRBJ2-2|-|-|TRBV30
CAWSVAVMNGELFF
TGTGCCTGGAGTGTAGCGGTTATGAACGGGGAGCTGTTTTTT
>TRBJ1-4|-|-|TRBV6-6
CASGQGFEKLFF
TGTGCCAGCGGTCAGGGGTTTGAAAAACTGTTTTTT
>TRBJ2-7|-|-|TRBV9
CASSIGPAYEQYF
TGTGCCAGCAGCATAGGTCCCGCCTACGAGCAGTACTTC
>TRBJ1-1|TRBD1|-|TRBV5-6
CASSLASGQGADGYTEAFF
TGTGCCAGCAGCTTGGCGTCGGGACAGGGGGCCGATGGGTACACTGAAGCTTTCTTT
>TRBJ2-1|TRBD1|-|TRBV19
CASSPPGTGGNEQFF
TGTGCCAGTAGTCCTCCCGGGACAGGGGGCAATGAGCAGTTCTTC
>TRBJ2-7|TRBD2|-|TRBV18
CASSAMGLAVTYEQYF
TGTGCCAGCTCGGCTATGGGACTAGCGGTAACCTACGAGCAGTACTTC
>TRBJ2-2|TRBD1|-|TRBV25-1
CASSDMRQGAAGELFF
TGTGCCAGCAGTGATATGAGACAGGGGGCCGCCGGGGAGCTGTTTTTT
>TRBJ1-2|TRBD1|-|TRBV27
CASTTQGALSNYGYTF
TGTGCCAGCACCACCCAGGGGGCCCTATCCAACTATGGCTACACCTTC
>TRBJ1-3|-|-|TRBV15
CATSRDPSGNTIYF
TGTGCCACCAGCAGAGATCCTTCTGGAAACACCATATATTTT
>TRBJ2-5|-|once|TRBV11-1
CASSLGGRIQETQYF
TGTGCCAGCAGCTTAGGTGGGAGGATTCAAGAGACCCAGTACTTC
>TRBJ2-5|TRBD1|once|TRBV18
CASSPMRDSKETQYF
TGTGCCAGCTCACCAATGAGGGACAGTAAGGAGACCCAGTACTTC
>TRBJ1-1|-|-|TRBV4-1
CASSQVANTEAFF
TGCGCCAGCAGCCAAGTGGCGAACACTGAAGCTTTCTTT
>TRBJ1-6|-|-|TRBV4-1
CASSQESSRIWSPLHF
TGCGCCAGCAGCCAAGAGTCGAGCAGGATCTGGTCACCCCTCCACTTT
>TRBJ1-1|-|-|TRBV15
CATSRTGLNTEAFF
TGTGCCACCAGCAGAACAGGGCTGAACACTGAAGCTTTCTTT
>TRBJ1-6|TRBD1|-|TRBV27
CASSLGEDRGRSPLHF
TGTGCCAGCAGTTTAGGGGAAGACAGGGGAAGGTCACCCCTCCACTTT
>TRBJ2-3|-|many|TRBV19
CASSIDKSTDTQYF
TGTGCCAGTAGTATAGATAAAAGCACAGATACGCAGTATTTT
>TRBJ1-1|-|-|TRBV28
CASSSPTGTKNTEAFF
TGTGCCAGCAGTTCCCCGACCGGGACAAAAAACACTGAAGCTTTCTTT
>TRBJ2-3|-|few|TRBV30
CAWSGLGDTDTQYF
TGTGCCTGGAGTGGACTAGGGGACACAGATACGCAGTATTTT
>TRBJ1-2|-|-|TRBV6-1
CASSEAGDYGYTF
TGTGCCAGCAGTGAAGCAGGGGACTATGGCTACACCTTC
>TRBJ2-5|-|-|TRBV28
CASSLLTRQETQYF
TGTGCCAGCAGTCTCCTGACAAGACAAGAGACCCAGTACTTC
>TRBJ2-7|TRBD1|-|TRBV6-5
CASSYEPGQAYEQYF
TGTGCCAGCAGTTATGAACCGGGACAGGCCTACGAGCAGTACTTC